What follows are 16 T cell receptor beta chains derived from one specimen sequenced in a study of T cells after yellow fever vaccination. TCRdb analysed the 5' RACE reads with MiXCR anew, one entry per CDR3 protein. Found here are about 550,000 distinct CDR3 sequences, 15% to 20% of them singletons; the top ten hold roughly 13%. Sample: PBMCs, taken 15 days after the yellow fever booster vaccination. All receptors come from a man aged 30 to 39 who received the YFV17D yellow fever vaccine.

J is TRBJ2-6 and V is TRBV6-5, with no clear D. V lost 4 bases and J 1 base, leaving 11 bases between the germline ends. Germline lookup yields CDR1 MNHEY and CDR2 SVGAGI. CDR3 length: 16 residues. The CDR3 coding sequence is TGTGCCAGCAGTTCCCCACCCCTTTCTGGGGCCAACGTCCTGACTTTC. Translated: CASSSPPLSGANVLTF.

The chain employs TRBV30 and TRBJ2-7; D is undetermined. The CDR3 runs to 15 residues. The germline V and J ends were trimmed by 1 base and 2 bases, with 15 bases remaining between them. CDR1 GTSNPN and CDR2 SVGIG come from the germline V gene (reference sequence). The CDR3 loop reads CAWSDSAAVTYEQYF. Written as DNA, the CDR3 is TGTGCCTGGAGTGATTCGGCGGCGGTCACCTACGAGCAGTACTTC.

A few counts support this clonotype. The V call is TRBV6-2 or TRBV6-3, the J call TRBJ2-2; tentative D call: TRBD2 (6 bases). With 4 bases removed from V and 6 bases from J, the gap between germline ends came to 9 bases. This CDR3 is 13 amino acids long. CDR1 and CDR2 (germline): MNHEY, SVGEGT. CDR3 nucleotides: TGTGCCAGCAGTTTTGGACTACCCGGGGAGCTGTTTTTT. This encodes CASSFGLPGELFF.

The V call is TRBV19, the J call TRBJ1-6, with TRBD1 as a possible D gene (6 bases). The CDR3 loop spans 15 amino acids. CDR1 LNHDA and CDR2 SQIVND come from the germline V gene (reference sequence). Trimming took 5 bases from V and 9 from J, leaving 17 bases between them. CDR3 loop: CASSPSTGITSPLHF. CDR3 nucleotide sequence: TGTGCCAGTAGTCCTTCGACAGGAATCACTTCACCCCTCCACTTT. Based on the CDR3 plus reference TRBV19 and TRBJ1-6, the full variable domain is DGGITQSPKYLFRKEGQNVTLSCEQNLNHDAMYWYRQDPGQGLRLIYYSQIVNDFQKGDIAEGYSVSREKKESFPLTVTSAQKNPTAFYLCASSPSTGITSPLHFGNGTRLTVT.

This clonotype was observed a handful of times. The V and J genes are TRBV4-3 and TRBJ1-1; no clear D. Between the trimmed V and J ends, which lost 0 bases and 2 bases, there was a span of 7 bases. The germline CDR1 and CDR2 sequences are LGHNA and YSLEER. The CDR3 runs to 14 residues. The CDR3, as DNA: TGCGCCAGCAGCCAAGAGCCCAGAAACACTGAAGCTTTCTTT. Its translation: CASSQEPRNTEAFF.

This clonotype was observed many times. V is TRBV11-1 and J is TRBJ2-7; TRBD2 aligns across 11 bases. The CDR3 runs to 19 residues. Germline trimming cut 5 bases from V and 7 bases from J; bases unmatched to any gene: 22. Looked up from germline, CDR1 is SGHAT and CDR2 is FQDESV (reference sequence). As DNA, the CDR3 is TGTGCCAGCAGCGCCCCTTACCTAGCGGGAGGATCATTCGCTCGGGAGCAGTACTTC. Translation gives CASSAPYLAGGSFAREQYF.

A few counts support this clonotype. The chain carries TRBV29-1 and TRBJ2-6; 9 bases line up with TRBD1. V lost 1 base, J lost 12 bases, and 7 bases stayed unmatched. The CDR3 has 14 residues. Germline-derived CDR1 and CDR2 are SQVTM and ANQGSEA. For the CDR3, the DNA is TGCAGCGTTGAAGCCGAGGGGACAGGGACCGTCCTGACTTTC. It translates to CSVEAEGTGTVLTF.

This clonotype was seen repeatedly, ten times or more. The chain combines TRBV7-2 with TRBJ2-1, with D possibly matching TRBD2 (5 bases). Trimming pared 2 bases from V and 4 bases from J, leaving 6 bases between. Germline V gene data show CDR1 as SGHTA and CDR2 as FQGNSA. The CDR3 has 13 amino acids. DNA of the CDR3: TGTGCCAGCAGCTTATCGGGGTACAATGAGCAGTTCTTC. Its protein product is CASSLSGYNEQFF.

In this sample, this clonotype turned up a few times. The CDR3 nucleotides read TGTGCCAGCGAGCTTGGTACGGGAAGAGGAGAGACCCAGTACTTC. This gives the protein CASELGTGRGETQYF. The chain recombines TRBV3-1 with TRBJ2-5, with D tentatively TRBD2 (5 bases). The V end lost 8 bases, the J end lost 4 bases, and 20 bases lay between the germline ends. This CDR3 contains 15 residues. The germline V gene encodes CDR1 LGHDT and CDR2 YNNKEL (reference sequence).

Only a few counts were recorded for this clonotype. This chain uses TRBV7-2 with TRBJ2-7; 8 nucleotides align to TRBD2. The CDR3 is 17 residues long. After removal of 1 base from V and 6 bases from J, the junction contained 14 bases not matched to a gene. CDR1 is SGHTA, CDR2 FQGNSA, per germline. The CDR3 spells CASSLGLGTRLAFEQYF. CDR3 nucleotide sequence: TGTGCCAGCAGCTTAGGCTTGGGTACGAGACTAGCGTTCGAGCAGTACTTC. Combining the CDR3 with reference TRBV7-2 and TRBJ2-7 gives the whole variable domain GAGVSQSPSNKVTEKGKDVELRCDPISGHTALYWYRQSLGQGLEFLIYFQGNSAPDKSGLPSDRFSAERTGGSVSTLTIQRTQQEDSAVYLCASSLGLGTRLAFEQYFGPGTRLTVT.

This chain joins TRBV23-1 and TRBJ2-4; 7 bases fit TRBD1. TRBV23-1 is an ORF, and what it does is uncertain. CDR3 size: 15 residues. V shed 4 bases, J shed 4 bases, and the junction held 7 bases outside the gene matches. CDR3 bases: TGCGCCAGCAGTCCCTTGGGGGACAGAAAAAACATTCAGTACTTC. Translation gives CASSPLGDRKNIQYF.

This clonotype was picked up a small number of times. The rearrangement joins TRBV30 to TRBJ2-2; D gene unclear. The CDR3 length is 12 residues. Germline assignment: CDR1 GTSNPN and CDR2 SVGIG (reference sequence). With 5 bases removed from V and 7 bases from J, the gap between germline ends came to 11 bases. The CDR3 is CAWGRSVGELFF. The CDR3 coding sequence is TGTGCCTGGGGTCGTTCGGTCGGGGAGCTGTTTTTT.

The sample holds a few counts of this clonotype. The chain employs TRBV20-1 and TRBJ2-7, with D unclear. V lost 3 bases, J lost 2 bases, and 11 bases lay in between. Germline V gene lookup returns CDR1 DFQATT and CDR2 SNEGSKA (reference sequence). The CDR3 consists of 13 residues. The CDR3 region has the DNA TGCAGTGCTAGTTCTGGGCGGACCTACGAGCAGTACTTC. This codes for CSASSGRTYEQYF.

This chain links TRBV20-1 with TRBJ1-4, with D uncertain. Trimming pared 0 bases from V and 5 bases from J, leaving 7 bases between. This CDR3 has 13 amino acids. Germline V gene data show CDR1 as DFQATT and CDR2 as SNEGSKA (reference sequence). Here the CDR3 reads CSARDSQNEKLFF. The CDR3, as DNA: TGCAGTGCTAGAGACAGCCAAAATGAAAAACTGTTTTTT.

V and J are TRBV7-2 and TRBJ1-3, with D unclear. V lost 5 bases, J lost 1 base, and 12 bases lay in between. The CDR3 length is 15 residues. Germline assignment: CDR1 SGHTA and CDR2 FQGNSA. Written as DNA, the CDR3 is TGTGCCAGCAGCCTAACCGCTGCTTCTGGAAACACCATATATTTT. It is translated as CASSLTAASGNTIYF.

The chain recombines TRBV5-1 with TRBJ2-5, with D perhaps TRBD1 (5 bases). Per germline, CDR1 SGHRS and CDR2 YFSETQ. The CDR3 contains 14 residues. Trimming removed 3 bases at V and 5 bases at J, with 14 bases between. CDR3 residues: CASSSSGHPETQYF. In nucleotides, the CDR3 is TGCGCCAGCAGCTCCTCAGGGCATCCGGAGACCCAGTACTTC.